The clone carrying this T cell receptor (beta chain) has only a few counts. From germline, CDR1 is SEHNR and CDR2 FQNEAQ (reference sequence). CDR3 size: 15 residues. Between the trimmed V and J ends, which lost 0 bases and 4 bases, there was a span of 12 bases. These data come from a study of identical twins. One entry per CDR3 protein, called by TCRdb with MiXCR from the 5' RACE reads. The sample yields 250,000 to 350,000 distinct CDR3 sequences, roughly 10% seen once. Separately, the same data were catalogued under a study of yellow fever vaccine responses in identical twins.

The chain joins TRBV7-9 to TRBJ1-2; maybe TRBD1 (6 bases). The receptor was derived from a woman under 30 in good health. Source material: CD8+ T cells sorted from blood. The CDR3 protein is CASSLAGTPVYGYTF. Here the CDR3 DNA reads TGTGCCAGCAGCTTAGCGGGGACACCCGTCTATGGCTACACCTTC.